The sequence of this TCR beta chain was determined in a study of T cell responses to AZD1222 COVID-19 vaccine. Study background: Combined were second doses at about 4 or about 12 weeks. Study results and limitations: There were mostly white British donors and more females than males, and clonal diversity was possibly underestimated. Sampling captured repertoires only after the peak T cell response. When two AZD1222 doses had been given, Spike-specific TCR breadth and depth rose.

As for this clone: Its antigen is not identified.

TCRdb keeps only in-frame clones here, not all; method: immunoSEQ multiplex PCR. The table records some 120,000 clones, 90% of them present only once. The CDR3 extends over 13 amino acids. V gave up 4 bases and J gave up 6 bases, with 12 bases separating them. The germline V gene has CDR1 MGHRA and CDR2 YSYEKL. The clonotype originates from an adult in good health. This chain joins TRBV4-1 and TRBJ1-2, with D hard to call. This material consisted of peripheral blood, taken on day 0 of AZD1222 vaccination. The CDR3 nucleotides read TGCGCCAGCAGCCGTCATTATGATAATGGCTACACCTTC. Its protein is CASSRHYDNGYTF.